This T cell receptor beta chain was sequenced in a study of radiation and T cells in renal cell carcinoma. Study-wide results and caveats: From baseline, blood top tumor clonotypes peaked at 2 weeks post-radiation.

Per the germline V gene, CDR1 is LNHDA and CDR2 is SQIVND (reference sequence). V lost 3 bases, J lost 4 bases, and 12 bases lay in between. There are 15 residues in the CDR3. Only in-frame clones appear in the TCRdb table, and some are missing; sequencing was by immunoSEQ multiplex PCR. The profile shows about 43,000 clones, 82% of them singletons. Time point denoted: blood 4 weeks post-SBRT, at nephrectomy. As to treatment: 15 Gy SBRT to primary tumor, nephrectomy 4 weeks later. Nephrectomy followed 15 Gy stereotactic body radiation by 4 weeks. This clone was counted a few times. Its matching antigen is unknown.

Sample: blood, taken from a patient whose treatment included radiotherapy and nephrectomy. J is TRBJ2-2 and V is TRBV19; D is perhaps TRBD2 (5 bases). The source of this sequence is a woman in her 70s with renal cell carcinoma. As DNA, the CDR3 is TGTGCCAGTAGTATCTCGGGGTCGGGCACCGGGGAGCTGTTTTTT. It encodes CASSISGSGTGELFF.